This TCR beta chain appears in the sequencing data of a study of T cells in Graves' hyperthyroidism and ophthalmopathy. This clonotype was detected many times. The antigen remains unidentified. Exclusions: uncontrolled infection, other autoimmune disease, pregnancy, lactation. PBMCs came from over 8.5 ml fresh peripheral blood. Study-wide points: The model made its ophthalmopathy prediction, and onset followed a median 6.5 months later.

Germline values: CDR1 SGHRS, CDR2 YFSETQ. There are 13 residues in the CDR3. Trimming cost V 0 bases and J 4 bases, with 7 bases left between them. Using RNA transcripts as the source, TCR beta CDR3 regions were amplified. In the first-round RT-PCR of the TCR CDR3, the HTBI primer set was used. Via MiXCR, TCRdb re-called the multiplex PCR reads, giving one row per CDR3 protein. The sample carries roughly 280,000 distinct CDR3 sequences, over 15% recorded once. Input material: blood. This clonotype was obtained from a woman between 55 and 75 years old with Graves' ophthalmopathy. The J gene is TRBJ1-1, the V gene TRBV5-1, with D unresolved. In nucleotides, the CDR3 is TGCGCCAGCAGCTTGGAGTTAGGCACTGAAGCTTTCTTT. As protein: CASSLELGTEAFF.